One and the same sample provided the 19 T cell receptor beta chains below, sequenced in a study of CD8 T cells in ankylosing spondylitis. TCRdb ran MiXCR on the 5' RACE reads and lists one entry per CDR3 protein. The table records 40,000 or so distinct CDR3 sequences, 8% to 13% of them present only once. Input material: blood, either unsorted or a sorted T cell fraction (not recorded which). Every receptor here comes from a male donor with ankylosing spondylitis or in good health (not recorded which).

The table lists this clonotype with many counts. The J gene is TRBJ1-1, the V gene TRBV5-1, with D maybe TRBD1 (5 bases). With 0 bases removed from V and 10 bases from J, the gap between germline ends came to 19 bases. Germline V gives CDR1 SGHRS, CDR2 YFSETQ. This CDR3 region has 15 residues. CDR3 sequence: CASSLGALREMRAFF. Here the CDR3 DNA reads TGCGCCAGCAGCTTGGGGGCGCTCAGGGAAATGAGAGCTTTCTTT.

In its sample, this clonotype was seen many times. This chain links TRBV5-1 with TRBJ1-5; D not resolved. The CDR3 length is 14 residues. V gave up 0 bases and J gave up 7 bases, with 11 bases separating them. The germline V gene has CDR1 SGHRS and CDR2 YFSETQ. The CDR3 is CASSLDSPGQPQHF. As DNA, the CDR3 is TGCGCCAGCAGCTTGGATTCCCCTGGACAGCCCCAGCATTTT.

Many counts were recorded for this clonotype. V usage is TRBV5-1 and J usage is TRBJ1-4; a weak D match, TRBD1 (5 bases). This CDR3 spans 13 amino acids. The germline V and J ends were trimmed by 5 bases and 8 bases, with 13 bases remaining between them. Germline-derived CDR1 and CDR2 are SGHRS and YFSETQ. CDR3 nucleotide sequence: TGCGCCAGCAGAATAGACCGGGACGAAAAACTGTTTTTT. This sequence encodes CASRIDRDEKLFF.

This clonotype was counted many times. The J gene is TRBJ1-2, the V gene TRBV12-3 or TRBV12-4, with 10 bases aligning to TRBD1. V trimming: 5 bases; J trimming: 5 bases; junction bases outside the gene matches: 8. This CDR3 has 15 residues. As DNA, the CDR3 is TGTGCCAGCAGTCTACGGACAGGGGGTTTATATGGCTACACCTTC. As protein: CASSLRTGGLYGYTF.

This clonotype was detected ten times or more. V usage is TRBV5-1 and J usage is TRBJ2-3; D is ambiguous. V lost 4 bases, J lost 3 bases, and 15 bases lay in between. The germline V gene has CDR1 SGHRS and CDR2 YFSETQ. The CDR3 length is 15 residues. The DNA for the CDR3 is TGCGCCAGCAGCCTGGAGAGGCGACCGACAGATACGCAGTATTTT. As protein: CASSLERRPTDTQYF.

There are a few counts of this clonotype. The junction does not match germline at one end; this may be a read error. The V gene is TRBV12-3 or TRBV12-4, the J gene TRBJ2-7; perhaps TRBD1 as D (5 bases). The length of the CDR3 is 11 residues. CDR3 coding DNA: TGTGCCAGCAGTTTAAAAGGGGCGGTCGACTTC. Translation: CASSLKGAVDF.

This clonotype was observed many times. The chain couples TRBV5-1 to TRBJ1-4; D is ambiguous. Trimming stripped 1 base from V and 0 bases from J, with 4 bases between. The CDR3 is 14 amino acids. In germline, CDR1 is SGHRS, CDR2 YFSETQ. This chain's CDR3 is CASSLTATNEKLFF. The CDR3, as DNA: TGCGCCAGCAGCTTGACCGCAACTAATGAAAAACTGTTTTTT.

V usage is TRBV25-1 and J usage is TRBJ2-1, with a weak D call TRBD1 (6 bases). This CDR3 contains 11 residues. The V gene's germline CDR1 is MGHDK and CDR2 SYGVNS. Trimming took off 7 bases at V and 7 bases at J, with 8 bases between the two ends. CDR3 DNA sequence: TGTGCCAGCACACAGGGTAATGAGCAGTTCTTC. Protein: CASTQGNEQFF.

A word on this clonotype: Just one base apart from a much larger clone, this may be a read error. The V and J genes are TRBV20-1 and TRBJ1-1; D remains unclear. The CDR3 is made up of 13 amino acids. V was shortened by 4 bases and J by 7 bases, with 16 bases between the two germline ends. The germline CDR1 and CDR2 sequences are DFQATT and SNEGSKA (reference sequence). Written as DNA, the CDR3 is TGCAGTGCTACGGGCCCCGGGGTTGGTGAAGCTTTCTTT. Amino acid sequence: CSATGPGVGEAFF.

This clonotype was found many times. V gene TRBV12-3 or TRBV12-4 combines with J gene TRBJ2-3; 7 nucleotides agree with TRBD2. Trimming took 7 bases from V and 5 from J; bases not matched to a gene: 12. This CDR3 region has 15 residues. CDR3 amino acids: CASTLVGGELDTQYF. The CDR3 coding sequence is TGTGCCAGCACCCTCGTGGGGGGGGAACTAGATACGCAGTATTTT.

This clonotype was detected ten times or more. The rearrangement uses TRBV27 and TRBJ2-3; D remains unclear. V lost 2 bases to trimming and J lost 0 bases, with 9 bases between them. CDR1 is MNHEY and CDR2 is SMNVEV in the germline V gene (reference sequence). There are 15 residues in the CDR3. In DNA, the CDR3 is TGTGCCAGCAGTTTACAGGACCCTAGCACAGATACGCAGTATTTT. It specifies CASSLQDPSTDTQYF.

The chain employs TRBV7-2 and TRBJ2-1; D perhaps matches TRBD1 (6 bases). The V gene's germline CDR1 is SGHTA and CDR2 FQGNSA. V shed 2 bases and J shed 8 bases, with 10 bases lying between them. The CDR3 sequence is 13 residues long. CDR3: CASSLTGSYEQFF. CDR3 bases: TGTGCCAGCAGCTTAACAGGGAGTTATGAGCAGTTCTTC.

This clonotype was recorded at least ten times. The V gene is TRBV12-3 or TRBV12-4, the J gene TRBJ2-3; D uncertain. This CDR3 has 12 amino acids. V lost 10 bases to trimming and J lost 3 bases, with 11 bases between them. The CDR3 reads CATESITDTQYF. DNA for the CDR3: TGTGCCACCGAATCGATAACAGATACGCAGTATTTT.

This clonotype occurred many times. The CDR3 bases are TGTGCCAGCTCACCAGGGGGGACAGGGTTCAACACTGAAGCTTTCTTT. Protein product: CASSPGGTGFNTEAFF. The V and J genes are TRBV18 and TRBJ1-1; 9 nucleotides agree with TRBD1. Germline CDR1 KGHSH, CDR2 LQKENI. CDR3 size: 16 residues. The ends lost 2 bases at V and 2 bases at J; junction bases unmatched: 6. The full variable domain, rest sourced from reference TRBV18 and TRBJ1-1, is NAGVMQNPRHLVRRRGQEARLRCSPMKGHSHVYWYRQLPEEGLKFMVYLQKENIIDESGMPKERFSAEFPKEGPSILRIQQVVRGDSAAYFCASSPGGTGFNTEAFFGQGTRLTVV.

The sample holds many counts of this clonotype. The chain uses TRBV7-6 and TRBJ2-1; 7 bases agree with TRBD1. This CDR3 region has 12 residues. After removal of 8 bases from V and 4 bases from J, the junction contained 2 bases not matched to a gene. The germline V gene has CDR1 SGHVS and CDR2 FNYEAQ. Here the CDR3 reads CASGDSYNEQFF. As DNA, the CDR3 is TGTGCCAGCGGGGACAGTTACAATGAGCAGTTCTTC.

The table lists this clonotype with a few counts. The V and J genes are TRBV5-1 and TRBJ2-3, with a tentative D call TRBD1 (6 bases). The CDR3 has 16 residues. Per germline, CDR1 SGHRS and CDR2 YFSETQ. V dropped 4 bases and J dropped 1 base, with 16 bases sitting between them. CDR3 loop: CASSLPTGFRTDTQYF. The CDR3 nucleotides read TGCGCCAGCAGCCTGCCTACAGGGTTCCGCACAGATACGCAGTATTTT.

This clonotype has just a few counts. CDR3 in DNA: TGTGCCAGCAGTTTATGGAAGGATAACACTGAAGCTTTCTTT. Protein: CASSLWKDNTEAFF. The J gene is TRBJ1-1, the V gene TRBV27; D is uncertain. V lost 1 base and J 2 bases, leaving 8 bases between the germline ends. Germline V CDR1 and CDR2: MNHEY, SMNVEV (reference sequence). The CDR3 extends over 14 amino acids.

The rearrangement links TRBV18 to TRBJ2-7; D assignment may be TRBD1 or TRBD2 (6 bases each). Trimming removed 2 bases from V and 3 bases from J, with 14 bases in between. From germline, CDR1 is KGHSH and CDR2 LQKENI. The CDR3 runs 15 residues. The CDR3 sequence: CASSPGSGAGYEQYF. The CDR3 region has the DNA TGTGCCAGCTCACCAGGTTCGGGGGCGGGCTACGAGCAGTACTTC.

This clonotype was seen at least ten times. V is TRBV12-3 or TRBV12-4 and J is TRBJ2-7; 7 positions match TRBD1. Trimming removed 3 bases from V and 2 bases from J; junction bases left unmatched: 4. The CDR3 is made up of 14 amino acids. The CDR3 region has the DNA TGTGCCAGCAGTTTTTCGCAGGGGGCCTACGAGCAGTACTTC. It yields the protein CASSFSQGAYEQYF.